These 5 T cell receptor beta chains were all obtained from the same sample, sequenced in a study of CD8 T cells in Susac syndrome. With random hexamers, about 0.45 to 1 ug RNA was reverse transcribed. One entry per CDR3 protein, called by TCRdb with MiXCR from the immunoSEQ multiplex PCR reads. Here the sample spans 150,000 to 200,000 distinct CDR3 sequences, approximately 94% being singletons. The sequencing sample was made of CD4+ T cells from PBMCs. The receptors derive from a human donor with Susac syndrome.

J is TRBJ2-7 and V is TRBV6-5, with 10 bases fitting TRBD1. Germline V gene sequence: CDR1 MNHEY, CDR2 SVGAGI. This CDR3 comprises 18 residues. The junction had 12 bases not matched to a gene; V was cut back by 2 bases and J by 2 bases. This chain's CDR3 is CASSYRPGTGDDTYEQYF. Here the CDR3 DNA reads TGTGCCAGCAGTTACCGTCCCGGGACAGGGGACGATACCTACGAGCAGTACTTC.

This chain links TRBV7-3 with TRBJ2-5, with unresolved D. CDR3 length: 14 amino acids. Germline V gives CDR1 SGHTA, CDR2 FQGTGA. The V end was cut by 0 bases, the J end by 5 bases, with 10 bases between. The CDR3 region is CASSLTRLAETQYF. The CDR3 region has the DNA TGTGCCAGCAGCTTAACCAGGTTGGCGGAGACCCAGTACTTC.

V and J are TRBV29-1 and TRBJ2-1, with TRBD1 matching 10 bases. Germline assignment: CDR1 SQVTM and CDR2 ANQGSEA. The CDR3 contains 13 residues. V lost 4 bases to trimming and J lost 4 bases; unmatched junction nucleotides: 1. The DNA for the CDR3 is TGCAGCGTTGGACAGGGGGCATACAATGAGCAGTTCTTC. Its translation is CSVGQGAYNEQFF.

This chain connects TRBV4-1 to TRBJ1-2; 7 nucleotides align to TRBD1. This CDR3 has 15 amino acids. V was clipped by 3 bases and J by 7 bases; unmatched bases: 11. Germline CDR1 is MGHRA and CDR2 is YSYEKL. The CDR3 nucleotides are TGCGCCAGCAGCCAGGTTATCGGACAGGACGCTGGCTACACCTTC. Amino acid sequence: CASSQVIGQDAGYTF.

This clonotype turned up a few times. J is TRBJ2-7 and V is TRBV15; tentatively, D is TRBD1 or TRBD2 (5 bases each). The CDR3 totals 14 residues. CDR1 LNHNV and CDR2 YYDKDF come from the germline V gene (reference sequence). V shed 0 bases and J shed 4 bases, with 10 bases lying between them. The CDR3 loop reads CATSRDMGTYEQYF. The CDR3 DNA is TGTGCCACCAGCAGAGATATGGGGACGTACGAGCAGTACTTC.